A single sample gave rise to the 17 T cell receptor beta chains below, sequenced in a study of shared clonotypes between healthy human individuals. Generated by immunoSEQ multiplex PCR, the TCRdb table keeps only in-frame clones and is missing some. The sample holds under 1,900,000 clones, 98% to 99% seen once. Source material: naive CD4+ T cells sorted from blood. Noted subset: CD45RA+ positively selected. The receptor set was obtained from a man aged 30-40 years in good health.

V gene TRBV27 combines with J gene TRBJ1-3; a possible D gene is TRBD1 (6 bases). Per germline, CDR1 MNHEY and CDR2 SMNVEV (reference sequence). CDR3 size: 18 residues. Trimming removed 2 bases at V and 4 bases at J, with 21 bases between. Here the CDR3 reads CASSLSRTASLEGNTIYF. DNA for the CDR3: TGTGCCAGCAGTTTAAGTCGGACAGCCTCCTTAGAAGGAAACACCATATATTTT.

This chain joins TRBV10-2 and TRBJ2-5; 11 positions match TRBD2. V gave up 6 bases and J gave up 6 bases; unmatched junction bases: 3. Germline V gene sequence: CDR1 WSHSY, CDR2 SAAADI. CDR3 length equals 13 residues. CDR3 protein: CASRTSGSKTQYF. The DNA for the CDR3 is TGCGCCAGCAGAACTAGCGGGAGTAAGACCCAGTACTTC.

The J gene is TRBJ2-5, the V gene TRBV2; possibly TRBD2 for D (6 bases). The V gene's germline CDR1 is SNHLY and CDR2 FYNNEI. CDR3 length: 13 residues. V was trimmed by 5 bases and J by 5 bases, leaving 12 bases between them. DNA for the CDR3: TGTGCCAGCAGTCCGGGAGTAATGGAGACCCAGTACTTC. It yields the protein CASSPGVMETQYF.

V is TRBV5-4 and J is TRBJ2-5; 7 nucleotides align to TRBD1. Germline CDR1 is SGHNT and CDR2 is YYREEE (reference sequence). Trimming at V came to 4 bases and at J to 1 base, leaving 4 bases not matched to a gene. The CDR3 loop spans 14 amino acids. The CDR3 spells CASSTGQLQETQYF. Here the CDR3 DNA reads TGTGCCAGCAGCACGGGACAGCTCCAAGAGACCCAGTACTTC.

This sequence joins TRBV5-4 and TRBJ2-4, with 9 bases that match TRBD2. V trimming: 0 bases; J trimming: 0 bases; junction bases outside the gene matches: 4. The CDR3 runs 17 residues. CDR1 and CDR2 (germline): SGHNT, YYREEE (reference sequence). Written as DNA, the CDR3 is TGTGCCAGCAGCTTGGTTGGGACTAGCCTAGCCAAAAACATTCAGTACTTC. This translates into CASSLVGTSLAKNIQYF.

The gene calls are TRBV28 and TRBJ1-4; tentative D call: TRBD1 (5 bases). Germline loops: CDR1 MDHEN, CDR2 SYDVKM. The CDR3 has 15 amino acids. V gave up 8 bases and J gave up 8 bases, with 21 bases separating them. CDR3 coding DNA: TGTGCCAGCGGGCCGACGGGACTCCCTACGGAAAAACTGTTTTTT. It yields the protein CASGPTGLPTEKLFF.

CDR3 nucleotide sequence: TGTGCCAGCAGCGTAGCACAGGGTTGGACAGATACGCAGTATTTT. Protein product: CASSVAQGWTDTQYF. The chain employs TRBV9 and TRBJ2-3; D perhaps matches TRBD1 (6 bases). The CDR3 runs to 15 residues. CDR1 and CDR2 from the germline V gene are SGDLS and YYNGEE. The V end lost 0 bases, the J end lost 3 bases, and 11 bases lay between the germline ends.

The chain links TRBV6-5 to TRBJ1-1, with D uncertain. The CDR3 totals 13 residues. Trimming took off 5 bases at V and 5 bases at J, with 12 bases between the two ends. Germline V lookup: CDR1 MNHEY, CDR2 SVGAGI. The chain's CDR3 is CASSTVSRTEAFF. The CDR3 DNA sequence: TGTGCCAGCAGTACGGTTTCCCGGACTGAAGCTTTCTTT.

This clone appeared a single time. V is TRBV6-5 and J is TRBJ1-3; tentative D call: TRBD1 (6 bases). CDR1 MNHEY and CDR2 SVGAGI come from the germline V gene. V was cut by 5 bases and J by 6 bases, with 11 bases left in between. This CDR3 has 13 residues. DNA for the CDR3: TGTGCCAGCAGTGGTAGGACAGTAAACACCATATATTTT. Translating it yields CASSGRTVNTIYF.

The J gene is TRBJ2-5, the V gene TRBV5-1; D unclear. Germline CDR1 SGHRS, CDR2 YFSETQ. The CDR3 has 13 residues. The V and J ends lost 0 bases and 5 bases respectively, with 8 bases between them. The CDR3 DNA follows: TGCGCCAGCAGCTTGGCCGCCTCTGAGACCCAGTACTTC. Protein product: CASSLAASETQYF.

The chain couples TRBV25-1 to TRBJ1-2; 10 bases are shared with TRBD1. This CDR3 is built from 16 residues. CDR1 MGHDK and CDR2 SYGVNS come from the germline V gene. The V gene end was trimmed by 2 bases and the J gene end by 4 bases; junction bases not matched to a gene: 7. Written as DNA, the CDR3 is TGTGCCAGCAGTGAAGACAGGGGGCGAGGGTTCTATGGCTACACCTTC. Its protein is CASSEDRGRGFYGYTF.

This chain links TRBV2 with TRBJ1-5; 8 nucleotides line up with TRBD1. The CDR3 is 14 residues long. V lost 6 bases and J lost 7; bases outside the gene matches: 8. The germline CDR1 and CDR2 sequences are SNHLY and FYNNEI. CDR3 sequence reads: CASRPDRGGQPQHF. DNA for the CDR3: TGTGCCAGCAGACCCGACAGGGGTGGCCAGCCCCAGCATTTT.

The chain couples TRBV9 to TRBJ2-2; the D is unclear. The germline CDR1 and CDR2 sequences are SGDLS and YYNGEE. CDR3 length: 17 amino acids. Deletions cut 0 bases from V and 0 bases from J, with 12 bases between. For the CDR3, the DNA is TGTGCCAGCAGCGTAGGAGTCTCGGCTTCGAACACCGGGGAGCTGTTTTTT. Its protein is CASSVGVSASNTGELFF.

J is TRBJ2-7 and V is TRBV7-2; D unresolved. Germline V gene data show CDR1 as SGHTA and CDR2 as FQGNSA. The CDR3 has 11 amino acids. V dropped 3 bases and J dropped 4 bases, with 4 bases sitting between them. CDR3: CASSFQYEQYF. In DNA form, the CDR3 reads TGTGCCAGCAGCTTTCAATACGAGCAGTACTTC.

This chain links TRBV6-5 with TRBJ2-3; 8 bases fit TRBD1. Losses at the gene ends were 8 bases for V and 10 bases for J; bases not matched to a gene: 5. Germline V lookup: CDR1 MNHEY, CDR2 SVGAGI. The length of the CDR3 is 11 residues. The CDR3 DNA reads as TGTGCCAGCTCGGGACAGGACGCGCAGTATTTT. Its protein product is CASSGQDAQYF.

The chain employs TRBV11-2 and TRBJ2-1, with D tentatively TRBD2 (5 bases). V lost 5 bases and J 0 bases, leaving 17 bases between the germline ends. The CDR3 is 17 residues long. CDR1 is SGHAT and CDR2 is FQNNGV in the germline V gene. Here the CDR3 DNA reads TGTGCCAGCAGCCTTTTCTCCGTGGGGAGCTCCTACAATGAGCAGTTCTTC. Amino acid sequence: CASSLFSVGSSYNEQFF.

The DNA for the CDR3 is TGTGCCACCAGCAGAGGGAACCCGGGGCATGAGCAGTTCTTC. Amino acids: CATSRGNPGHEQFF. The rearrangement uses TRBV15 and TRBJ2-1; either TRBD1 or TRBD2 may fit D (5 bases each). The V gene's germline CDR1 is LNHNV and CDR2 YYDKDF (reference sequence). This CDR3 has 14 amino acids. V gave up 1 base and J gave up 8 bases, with 12 bases separating them.